What follows are 23 T cell receptor beta chains derived from one specimen sequenced in a study of cytomegalovirus exposure and HLA in healthy donors. The PCR was carried out with 60 Vbeta primers and 13 Jbeta primers. The protocol was immunoSEQ multiplex PCR, while the TCRdb copy is restricted to in-frame clones and leaves out a portion. The repertoire holds 150,000 to 200,000 clones, with more than 85% as singletons. Sequencing was carried out using PBMCs. The receptors were gathered from a girl in the first two years of life in good health and CMV-seronegative.

As to this clone: The limits of the CDR3 on the DNA are not certain, so only TCRdb's listed CDR3 is given. The CDR3 loop is CASSFGQGMNTEAFF. The J gene is TRBJ1-1, the V gene TRBV5-1; TRBD1 reflects the table's D call only, with no check against the DNA. Germline CDR1 reads SGHRS; CDR2 reads YFSETQ. 15 amino acids form the CDR3, both terminal residues included.

The chain couples TRBV7-8 to TRBJ1-2, with D possibly matching TRBD1 (5 bases). Trimming removed 1 base at V and 5 bases at J, with 14 bases between. The CDR3 is 15 amino acids. The germline V gene has CDR1 SGHVS and CDR2 FQNEAQ. CDR3 in amino acids: CASSLGEGALYGYTF. As DNA, the CDR3 is TGTGCCAGCAGCTTAGGGGAAGGGGCCTTATATGGCTACACCTTC.

This chain uses TRBV4-2 with TRBJ2-5, with 8 bases that match TRBD2. This CDR3 contains 17 residues. Trimming at V came to 0 bases and at J to 5 bases, leaving 11 bases not matched to a gene. Germline CDR1 reads LGHNA; CDR2 reads YNFKEQ. The CDR3 nucleotides are TGTGCCAGCAGCCAAGATAGGGGCGGGGGGCGGATGGAGACCCAGTACTTC. It yields the protein CASSQDRGGGRMETQYF.

V gene TRBV15 combines with J gene TRBJ2-3; the match to TRBD2 covers 7 bases. The germline gives CDR1 LNHNV, CDR2 YYDKDF (reference sequence). J gave up 2 bases and V 3 bases, and 5 bases lay outside the gene matches. This CDR3 contains 15 residues. CDR3 sequence (DNA): TGTGCCACCAGCAGCACTAGCGTGATCACAGATACGCAGTATTTT. Its translation: CATSSTSVITDTQYF.

The chain employs TRBV18 and TRBJ2-5; TRBD2 aligns across 9 bases. The CDR3 has 17 residues. With 3 bases clipped from V and 3 bases from J, the junction kept 11 bases outside the gene matches. Germline loops: CDR1 KGHSH, CDR2 LQKENI. CDR3 loop: CASSPPLRGGKEETQYF. The CDR3 DNA follows: TGTGCCAGCTCACCGCCTTTGCGGGGGGGGAAAGAAGAGACCCAGTACTTC. Full variable domain (missing parts from reference TRBV18 and TRBJ2-5): NAGVMQNPRHLVRRRGQEARLRCSPMKGHSHVYWYRQLPEEGLKFMVYLQKENIIDESGMPKERFSAEFPKEGPSILRIQQVVRGDSAAYFCASSPPLRGGKEETQYFGPGTRLLVL.

Here the CDR3 reads CASSFVALGGTQYF. The CDR3 bases are TGTGCCAGCAGCTTTGTGGCATTAGGGGGGACCCAGTACTTC. The chain is built from TRBV5-8 and TRBJ2-5; D perhaps matches TRBD1 (6 bases). From germline, CDR1 is SGHTS and CDR2 YDEGEE. Trimming took off 2 bases at V and 7 bases at J, with 15 bases between the two ends. This CDR3 region has 14 residues.

The chain joins TRBV9 to TRBJ1-6, with 7 nucleotides matching TRBD1. This CDR3 is 17 amino acids long. V lost 0 bases, J lost 7 bases, and 10 bases stayed unmatched. Per the germline V gene, CDR1 is SGDLS and CDR2 is YYNGEE. In nucleotides, the CDR3 is TGTGCCAGCAGCGTAGGGCCGGGACAGAGAGTAAATTCACCCCTCCACTTT. It is translated as CASSVGPGQRVNSPLHF.

The genes are TRBV30 and TRBJ2-7; 9 bases fit TRBD2. The CDR3 runs to 13 residues. The V gene end was trimmed by 4 bases and the J gene end by 4 bases; junction bases not matched to a gene: 5. Germline loops: CDR1 GTSNPN, CDR2 SVGIG (reference sequence). The CDR3 region is CAWNSGGYYEQYF. Here the CDR3 DNA reads TGTGCCTGGAATAGCGGGGGATATTACGAGCAGTACTTC. The full variable domain, completed using reference TRBV30 and TRBJ2-7, is SQTIHQWPATLVQPVGSPLSLECTVEGTSNPNLYWYRQAAGRGLQLLFYSVGIGQISSEVPQNLSASRPQDRQFILSSKKLLLSDSGFYLCAWNSGGYYEQYFGPGTRLTVT.

The chain employs TRBV14 and TRBJ2-5; 8 bases map to TRBD1. In germline, CDR1 is SGHDN, CDR2 FVKESK. J was trimmed by 1 base and V by 3 bases; bases with no gene match: 1. This CDR3 has 14 residues. The CDR3: CASSQQGAQETQYF. As DNA, the CDR3 is TGTGCCAGCAGCCAGCAGGGGGCCCAAGAGACCCAGTACTTC.

This clone appeared a few times. V gene TRBV29-1 combines with J gene TRBJ2-7, with D hard to call. The V end was cut by 1 base, the J end by 4 bases, with 11 bases between. Germline V lookup: CDR1 SQVTM, CDR2 ANQGSEA. The CDR3 runs to 13 residues. The DNA for the CDR3 is TGCAGCGTTGAAGCCTCCGGCGGTTACGAGCAGTACTTC. As protein: CSVEASGGYEQYF.

The rearrangement joins TRBV6-5 to TRBJ2-3, with TRBD2 matching 7 bases. Germline V gives CDR1 MNHEY, CDR2 SVGAGI. V was pared by 4 bases and J by 0 bases, with 4 bases of the junction left unmatched. This CDR3 is built from 15 residues. The CDR3 reads CASSWGGTSTDTQYF. CDR3 nucleotides: TGTGCCAGCAGTTGGGGGGGGACTAGCACAGATACGCAGTATTTT.

The chain uses TRBV6-1 and TRBJ2-1, with 7 bases matching TRBD2. The trim removed 1 base at V and 4 bases at J, leaving 4 bases unmatched. CDR1 and CDR2 (germline): MNHNS, SASEGT. CDR3 length: 15 residues. CDR3 nucleotide sequence: TGTGCCAGCAGTGAAGTGGCTAGCGGATACAATGAGCAGTTCTTC. Translating gives CASSEVASGYNEQFF.

This clone was observed a few times. The chain uses TRBV6-1 and TRBJ1-5; no reliable D call. V was clipped by 7 bases and J by 5 bases, with 12 bases between them. CDR3 length equals 13 residues. CDR1 MNHNS and CDR2 SASEGT come from the germline V gene. The CDR3 DNA reads as TGTGCCAGCACGTACCAGAACGATCAGCCCCAGCATTTT. Its translation is CASTYQNDQPQHF.

CDR3 in DNA: TGTGCCAGCAGCTTCCTGTCGGCTGGAAACACCATATATTTT. It encodes CASSFLSAGNTIYF. V usage is TRBV5-6 and J usage is TRBJ1-3; D gene unclear. The CDR3 is 14 amino acids. In germline, CDR1 is SGHDT, CDR2 YYEEEE. The V end was cut by 2 bases, the J end by 2 bases, with 8 bases between.

The chain is built from TRBV6-5 and TRBJ1-1; no definite D call. The V end lost 8 bases, the J end lost 3 bases, and 10 bases lay between the germline ends. Germline V gene sequence: CDR1 MNHEY, CDR2 SVGAGI. The CDR3 is 12 amino acids. The CDR3 reads CASRGADTEAFF. The CDR3 DNA sequence: TGTGCCAGCCGAGGCGCCGACACTGAAGCTTTCTTT.

The table lists this clone with a count of one. The CDR3 DNA reads as TGTGCCAGCAGCGGAGACAGCGAGCAGTACTTC. Residues: CASSGDSEQYF. The chain has TRBV5-6 and TRBJ2-7; D perhaps matches TRBD1 (5 bases). Germline values: CDR1 SGHDT, CDR2 YYEEEE. The CDR3 sequence is 11 residues long. The ends were cut back, 4 bases at V and 6 bases at J, with 8 bases in the middle.

The chain carries TRBV6-5 and TRBJ1-1, with D possibly matching TRBD1 (5 bases). Trimming shortened V by 2 bases and J by 3 bases, and 16 bases separated the two germline ends. Germline lookup yields CDR1 MNHEY and CDR2 SVGAGI. CDR3 length: 16 amino acids. The CDR3 nucleotides read TGTGCCAGCAGTTACGGGACTCATCTAGTGTACACTGAAGCTTTCTTT. It encodes CASSYGTHLVYTEAFF.

This clone was counted a few times. This chain links TRBV11-2 with TRBJ1-2; possibly TRBD1 for D (6 bases). Trimming took 5 bases from V and 4 from J, leaving 14 bases between them. Germline assignment: CDR1 SGHAT and CDR2 FQNNGV. The CDR3 extends over 14 amino acids. The CDR3 coding sequence is TGTGCCAGCAGCCCGGAAGGGGGGGGCTATGGCTACACCTTC. It specifies CASSPEGGGYGYTF.

The genes are TRBV27 and TRBJ1-1, with TRBD1 matching over 7 bases. CDR1 and CDR2 (germline): MNHEY, SMNVEV (reference sequence). With 4 bases clipped from V and 0 bases from J, the junction kept 2 bases outside the gene matches. CDR3 length equals 14 residues. The CDR3 sequence: CASSWTGVNTEAFF. CDR3 in DNA: TGTGCCAGCAGTTGGACAGGAGTGAACACTGAAGCTTTCTTT.

The chain recombines TRBV7-2 with TRBJ1-5; possibly TRBD1 for D (5 bases). V was trimmed by 1 base and J by 6 bases, leaving 10 bases between them. This CDR3 spans 14 amino acids. CDR1 and CDR2 (germline): SGHTA, FQGNSA. The CDR3 DNA reads TGTGCCAGCAGCTTAGGGGGCTATGGTCAGCCCCAGCATTTT. Protein: CASSLGGYGQPQHF.

This chain connects TRBV5-1 to TRBJ1-1; D is unresolved. From germline, CDR1 is SGHRS and CDR2 YFSETQ. V was pared by 0 bases and J by 1 base, with 7 bases between. The CDR3 consists of 14 residues. The CDR3 is CASSLGRGNTEAFF. In DNA, the CDR3 is TGCGCCAGCAGCTTGGGGAGAGGGAACACTGAAGCTTTCTTT.

The V gene is TRBV9, the J gene TRBJ1-2, with no clear D. The CDR3 has 15 amino acids. V gave up 3 bases and J gave up 0 bases, with 12 bases separating them. CDR1 SGDLS and CDR2 YYNGEE come from the germline V gene. The CDR3 spells CASSEHATSNYGYTF. Written as DNA, the CDR3 is TGTGCCAGCAGCGAACACGCCACGTCTAACTATGGCTACACCTTC.

The CDR3 is CASSQGGGTDTQYF. CDR3 sequence (DNA): TGCGCCAGCAGCCAAGGGGGGGGCACAGATACGCAGTATTTT. J is TRBJ2-3 and V is TRBV4-1; tentatively, D is TRBD2 (6 bases). Germline lookup yields CDR1 MGHRA and CDR2 YSYEKL. This CDR3 has 14 residues. V was trimmed by 1 base and J by 1 base, leaving 6 bases between them.